This TCR beta chain was found in a study of cytomegalovirus exposure and HLA in healthy donors. Findings of the study overall: Under in vitro conditions, a few CMV-associated chains were confirmed as specific for CMV antigens. A later examination showed that TCR association rates differed by HLA locus, with DRB1 most and HLA-C fewest. Information on immune exposure was restricted to one variable (CMV serostatus). Most subjects had HLA-A and HLA-B alleles reportedly predicted accurately by TCR beta sequences.

Germline V CDR1 and CDR2: SNHLY, FYNNEI. The V gene lost 2 bases and the J gene lost 7 bases, with 15 bases spanning the gap. The CDR3 is 15 amino acids. In the PCR, 60 Vbeta and 13 Jbeta primers were used. The data were produced by immunoSEQ multiplex PCR, yet TCRdb's version contains in-frame clones alone and is incomplete. In the table there are around 130,000 clones, around three quarters of which are singletons. This clone occurred once. The antigen is not known. This TCR was recovered from a man aged 35-49 years in good health and CMV-seronegative. The V call is TRBV2, the J call TRBJ1-5; D unresolved. Input material: PBMCs. The CDR3, as DNA: TGTGCCAGCAGTGAATTTCGGGAGGGTGAACAGCCCCAGCATTTT. Protein: CASSEFREGEQPQHF. Using reference TRBV2 and TRBJ1-5 for the parts outside the CDR3, the full variable domain is EPEVTQTPSHQVTQMGQEVILRCVPISNHLYFYWYRQILGQKVEFLVSFYNNEISEKSEIFDDQFSVERPDGSNFTLKIRSTKLEDSAMYFCASSEFREGEQPQHFGDGTRLSIL.